These T cell receptor beta chains were read from a single sample in a study of T-cell memory formation after mild COVID-19. Via MiXCR, TCRdb re-called the 5' RACE reads, giving one row per CDR3 protein. The profile shows around 530,000 distinct CDR3 sequences, 20% to 25% of them singletons. Sequenced input: PBMCs or a T cell subset sorted from them (not recorded which). The receptors were sampled from an adult woman who had mild COVID-19 (a few samples of this study predate the infection). Cell type and time point are not known. The CDR3 runs from the conserved cysteine through the conserved F or W. A D gene is named only where the DNA matches it firmly. For some rows the clone size is stated as once, few or many, or as a class when expanded; others skip it.

TRBJ2-4 | few | TRBV19 | . | CASASGRQNIQYF | TGTGCCAGTGCCTCGGGACGGCAAAACATTCAGTACTTC
TRBJ1-2 | . | TRBV4-1 | . | CASSQEAPHGYTF | TGCGCCAGCAGCCAAGAGGCGCCACATGGCTACACCTTC
TRBJ2-1 | few | TRBV29-1 | . | CSGRRGDYNEQFF | TGCAGCGGCCGCCGAGGCGACTACAATGAGCAGTTCTTC
TRBJ2-3 | . | TRBV9 | . | CASSVDSAGDTQYF | TGTGCCAGCAGCGTAGACAGTGCTGGGGATACGCAGTATTTT
TRBJ2-3 | many | TRBV5-1 | TRBD2 | CASSLIRLAGREDTQYF | TGCGCCAGCAGCTTGATCAGACTAGCGGGGAGGGAAGATACGCAGTATTTT
TRBJ2-5 | few | TRBV12-5 | . | CASGLVEYTGRVRRETQYF | TGTGCTAGTGGTTTGGTAGAGTATACGGGAAGGGTGAGAAGAGAGACCCAGTACTTC
TRBJ2-7 | few | TRBV4-2 | . | CASSPRRDNEQYF | TGTGCCAGCAGCCCCCGCCGGGACAACGAGCAGTACTTC
TRBJ1-1 | many | TRBV5-4 | . | CASSLARANTEAFF | TGTGCCAGCAGCTTGGCCAGGGCGAACACTGAAGCTTTCTTT
TRBJ1-1 | few | TRBV7-2 | . | CASITGVAFF | TGTGCCAGCATCACGGGGGTAGCTTTCTTT
TRBJ1-5 | . | TRBV15 | . | CATSRDPLLGLGQPQHF | TGTGCCACCAGCAGAGATCCTTTATTGGGGCTGGGCCAGCCCCAGCATTTT
TRBJ2-3 | . | TRBV7-8 | TRBD2 | CASSFIAGSTDTQYF | TGTGCCAGCAGCTTTATAGCGGGTAGCACAGATACGCAGTATTTT
TRBJ2-1 | . | TRBV15 | . | CATSRERGASYNEQFF | TGTGCCACCAGCAGAGAGCGGGGAGCCTCCTACAATGAGCAGTTCTTC
TRBJ2-5 | . | TRBV4-1 | . | CASSLIAGETQYF | TGCGCCAGCAGCCTCATCGCGGGAGAGACCCAGTACTTC
TRBJ2-1 | few | TRBV12-3/TRBV12-4 | TRBD1 | CASRLRDRGSNNEQFF | TGTGCCAGCAGGCTCCGGGACAGGGGATCCAACAATGAGCAGTTCTTC
TRBJ1-1 | . | TRBV2 | . | CASSEALGGRRKVTEAFF | TGTGCCAGCAGTGAAGCGCTTGGGGGGCGCAGGAAGGTAACTGAAGCTTTCTTT
TRBJ2-6 | . | TRBV4-1 | . | CASSPRGRTGANVLTF | TGCGCCAGCAGCCCCCGGGGCCGAACAGGGGCCAACGTCCTGACTTTC
TRBJ2-1 | . | TRBV30 | TRBD2 | CAYTAAGGEFYNEQFF | TGTGCCTACACAGCGGCGGGGGGTGAATTCTACAATGAGCAGTTCTTC
TRBJ2-7 | . | TRBV6-2/TRBV6-3 | . | CASSPERWYEQYF | TGTGCCAGCAGTCCGGAGAGATGGTACGAGCAGTACTTC
TRBJ1-1 | . | TRBV5-4 | . | CASSRDVGPLGTEAFF | TGTGCCAGCAGCCGGGACGTTGGGCCCCTCGGCACTGAAGCTTTCTTT
TRBJ2-7 | . | TRBV12-3/TRBV12-4 | . | CASSPPQVSYEQYF | TGTGCCAGCAGTCCCCCCCAAGTCTCCTACGAGCAGTACTTC
TRBJ1-1 | . | TRBV11-3 | . | CASSEDLKTEAFF | TGTGCCAGCAGCGAAGACCTGAAAACTGAAGCTTTCTTT
TRBJ2-7 | . | TRBV5-1 | TRBD1 | CASSATGDHYEQYF | TGCGCCAGCAGTGCGACAGGGGATCACTACGAGCAGTACTTC
TRBJ2-3 | few | TRBV15 | . | CATSRDPGAGSTDTQYF | TGTGCCACCAGCAGAGATCCGGGTGCGGGGAGCACAGATACGCAGTATTTT
TRBJ2-5 | few | TRBV7-6 | . | CASSSRDLGTQYF | TGTGCCAGCAGCTCTCGGGATCTAGGGACCCAGTACTTC
TRBJ1-2 | few | TRBV7-9 | . | CASSSRGGVDGYTF | TGTGCCAGCAGCAGCCGGGGGGGTGTCGATGGCTACACCTTC
TRBJ1-4 | . | TRBV12-3/TRBV12-4 | . | CASSFPGSNEKLFF | TGTGCCAGCAGTTTCCCAGGGAGTAATGAAAAACTGTTTTTT
TRBJ2-5 | . | TRBV7-2 | . | CASSVAGAGETQYF | TGTGCCAGCAGCGTTGCGGGGGCCGGAGAGACCCAGTACTTC
TRBJ2-7 | . | TRBV12-3/TRBV12-4 | . | CASSLGSDEQYF | TGTGCCAGCAGTTTGGGGTCAGACGAGCAGTACTTC
TRBJ1-5 | few | TRBV7-2 | . | CASSLGGFNQPQHF | TGTGCCAGCAGCTTAGGGGGGTTCAATCAGCCCCAGCATTTT
TRBJ2-7 | many | TRBV7-3 | TRBD1 | CASSFGQGEKRDHYEQYF | TGTGCCAGCAGCTTCGGACAGGGGGAAAAGCGGGACCACTACGAGCAGTACTTC
TRBJ2-1 | many | TRBV12-3/TRBV12-4 | TRBD2 | CASRAGGPLSYNEQFF | TGTGCCAGCAGAGCGGGAGGGCCCTTGTCCTACAATGAGCAGTTCTTC
TRBJ2-2 | . | TRBV5-1 | . | CASSFGLTGWELFF | TGCGCCAGCAGCTTCGGACTTACCGGGTGGGAGCTGTTTTTT
TRBJ1-2 | . | TRBV20-1 | TRBD1 | CSARVLKQGEPNYGYTF | TGCAGTGCTAGAGTGTTAAAACAGGGGGAACCGAACTATGGCTACACCTTC
TRBJ2-5 | few | TRBV9 | . | CASSVDSGYVETQYF | TGTGCCAGCAGCGTAGACTCAGGGTACGTGGAGACCCAGTACTTC
TRBJ2-5 | . | TRBV7-7 | . | CASSSLGDQETQYF | TGTGCTAGCAGCTCGCTGGGGGACCAAGAGACCCAGTACTTC
TRBJ2-7 | . | TRBV27 | . | CASSARGSYEQYF | TGTGCCAGCAGTGCGCGGGGATCCTACGAGCAGTACTTC
TRBJ2-4 | . | TRBV7-2 | . | CASSIITGAKNIQYF | TGTGCCAGCAGTATAATAACAGGGGCCAAAAACATTCAGTACTTC
TRBJ2-7 | few | TRBV7-2 | . | CASSPGPTYEQYF | TGTGCCAGCAGCCCCGGCCCTACCTACGAGCAGTACTTC
TRBJ2-7 | . | TRBV6-2/TRBV6-3 | TRBD2 | CASSYQRGPYEQYF | TGTGCCAGCAGTTACCAGCGGGGGCCCTACGAGCAGTACTTC